This T cell receptor beta chain was retrieved from a study of cytomegalovirus exposure and HLA in healthy donors. Findings and caveats of the study: When analyzed later, the rates of TCR association showed variation by HLA locus, with DRB1 the most and HLA-C the fewest. Most TCR sequences were rare, but some public TCRs occurred in many donors. For presence/absence analyses, sequencing depth was assumed to be roughly uniform across donors.

As concerns this clone: Its antigen is undetermined.

PCR employed 60 Vbeta and 13 Jbeta primers. Authors' methods: Later work found approximately 80 million unique TCR beta chains, with around 10 million shared. Assay used: immunoSEQ multiplex PCR; TCRdb lists only in-frame clones, some missing. That table supplies the V and J calls and clone size; D and trimming were determined from the DNA. This table has fewer than 95,000 clones, 60% to 70% appearing once. This CDR3 has 14 amino acids. CDR1 and CDR2 (germline): SGHRS, YFSETQ. The V gene lost 1 base and the J gene lost 8 bases, with 13 bases spanning the gap. The sequence was collected from a woman aged 30 to 39 in good health and CMV-seronegative. This chain links TRBV5-1 with TRBJ1-5; perhaps TRBD1 as D (5 bases). Sequencing input: PBMCs. The CDR3 sequence is CASSLLGESEPQHF. Here the CDR3 DNA reads TGCGCCAGCAGCTTGCTAGGGGAATCGGAGCCCCAGCATTTT.